Listed below are T cell receptor beta chains from one sample, sequenced in a study of CD8+CD57+ T cells in acquired aplastic anemia. MiXCR, run by TCRdb on the reads, gives a single entry per CDR3 protein. The data contain around 190,000 distinct CDR3 sequences, around half of them singletons. The sequenced sample consisted of sorted CD4+, CD8+, or CD8+CD57+ T cells (not recorded which) from PBMCs. The source of these receptors is a human donor in good health, serving as a control. Each CDR3 is given with its conserved first and last residue. The D gene is left open where the match is weak. Rows may omit the clone size; those that give it use once, few, many or a size class.

d_call	clone_size	v_call	cdr3_length	j_call	cdr3_nt	cdr3_aa
TRBD1	many	TRBV12-3/TRBV12-4	14	TRBJ1-4	TGTGCCAGCACCCGACAGGGTATCGGTGAAAAACTGTTTTTT	CASTRQGIGEKLFF
-	-	TRBV6-4	14	TRBJ1-1	TGTGCCAGCAGTGACAATCCTGGGCCAGTGGAAGCTTTCTTT	CASSDNPGPVEAFF
-	-	TRBV7-2	16	TRBJ2-5	TGTGCCTGCAGCTTTACCCTCGAGCGGAATTACAATGAGCAGTACTTC	CACSFTLERNYNEQYF
-	once	TRBV2	14	TRBJ2-1	TGTGCCAGCAGTGAAGGAAGGCAGGGGTTTGAGCAGTTCTTC	CASSEGRQGFEQFF
-	few	TRBV18	12	TRBJ2-7	TGTGCCAGCTCACCTGACAACTACGAGCAGTACTTC	CASSPDNYEQYF
TRBD1	many	TRBV10-1	15	TRBJ1-1	TGCGCCAGCAGTGAGTCGGGACAGGGAGACACTGAAGCTTTCTTT	CASSESGQGDTEAFF
TRBD2	-	TRBV10-1	17	TRBJ2-3	TGCGCCAGCGTCCCGGGACTAGCGGGGACATCCACAGATACGCAGTATTTT	CASVPGLAGTSTDTQYF
-	many	TRBV7-2	13	TRBJ2-7	TGTGCCAGCAGCTTAGTAGGGTGGGGCGAGCAGTACTTC	CASSLVGWGEQYF
TRBD1	many	TRBV5-1	17	TRBJ2-5	TGCGCCAGCAGCTTGGGCGGACAGGGCAGGTTCCAAGAGACCCAGTACTTC	CASSLGGQGRFQETQYF
-	-	TRBV7-6	14	TRBJ2-3	TGTGCCAGCAGCCCCCAGTCCAGTTGGGATGAGCAGTATTTT	CASSPQSSWDEQYF
TRBD1	many	TRBV6-6	15	TRBJ1-5	TGTGCCAGCAGTTACCCGGGACAGCCAAATCAGCCCCAGCATTTT	CASSYPGQPNQPQHF
TRBD1	-	TRBV2	14	TRBJ2-7	TGTGCCAGCACCCAAGACAGGGGGCCCTACGAGCAGTACTTC	CASTQDRGPYEQYF
-	many	TRBV29-1	15	TRBJ2-1	TGCAGCGTTCCATCACTTGGGGGGACCTACAATGAGCAGTTCTTC	CSVPSLGGTYNEQFF
-	many	TRBV11-2	14	TRBJ1-1	TGTGCCAGCAGCCTTGCCAGGGGGAACACTGAAGCTTTCTTT	CASSLARGNTEAFF
-	-	TRBV20-1	13	TRBJ1-2	TGCAGTGCTAAAGACAGCGTCAACTATGGCTACACCTTC	CSAKDSVNYGYTF
TRBD1	-	TRBV20-1	14	TRBJ1-2	TGCAGTGCTAGACCCGGGACAGGGGCATATGGCTACACCTTC	CSARPGTGAYGYTF
-	-	TRBV20-1	13	TRBJ2-5	TGCAGTGCTAGAGTACAGGGATGGGAGACCCAGTACTTC	CSARVQGWETQYF
-	few	TRBV27	15	TRBJ2-4	TGTGCCAGCAGTTTAACGGCTGTAGCCAAAAACATTCAGTACTTC	CASSLTAVAKNIQYF
TRBD2	-	TRBV20-1	16	TRBJ2-3	TGCAGTGCTAGAGTCCCTAGCGGGAGGGACACAGATACGCAGTATTTT	CSARVPSGRDTDTQYF
-	-	TRBV29-1	15	TRBJ2-7	TGCAGCGCCACGGGGAGACACGGGGGCTCCTACGAGCAGTACTTC	CSATGRHGGSYEQYF
-	many	TRBV24-1	17	TRBJ1-6	TGTGCCACCAGTGATTGGTGGGCAGGGCTATGGGGATCACCCCTCCACTTT	CATSDWWAGLWGSPLHF
-	-	TRBV5-1	15	TRBJ2-7	TGCGCCAGCAGCTTGTCGCCCGAAGAGGTCTACGAGCAGTACTTC	CASSLSPEEVYEQYF
-	many	TRBV7-9	12	TRBJ1-1	TGTGCCAGCAGCCCTCACACCCGAGAAGCTTTCTTT	CASSPHTREAFF
-	-	TRBV19	14	TRBJ2-7	TGTGCCAGTAGCAACGGGTTTGGTCCCTACGAGCAGTACTTC	CASSNGFGPYEQYF
TRBD1	once	TRBV19	15	TRBJ2-2	TGTGCCAGTAGTAGACAGGGGGCAGCGACCGGGGAGCTGTTTTTT	CASSRQGAATGELFF
TRBD1	-	TRBV19	14	TRBJ1-2	TGTGCCAGTAGCCGGGACAGGGGGCGGAATGGCTACACCTTC	CASSRDRGRNGYTF
-	-	TRBV10-3	13	TRBJ2-7	TGTGCCAGCATTGGCCTAAGCTCCTACGAGCAGTACTTC	CASIGLSSYEQYF
TRBD2	-	TRBV5-1	13	TRBJ2-1	TGCGCCAACAGCTTGGGGGGGTTTAATGAGCAGTTCTTC	CANSLGGFNEQFF
-	-	TRBV2	17	TRBJ2-7	TGTGCCAGCAGTCCCTCGCTTTGGGGCAGGGTAAGGAACGAGCAGTACTTC	CASSPSLWGRVRNEQYF
-	few	TRBV10-3	13	TRBJ1-5	TGTGCCATCAGCGCAGGGTTGGCTCAGCCCCAGCATTTT	CAISAGLAQPQHF
TRBD1	few	TRBV20-1	13	TRBJ1-2	TGCAGTGCCCCGGACAGGGGTGGCTATGGCTACACCTTC	CSAPDRGGYGYTF
-	-	TRBV6-1	15	TRBJ1-3	TGTGCCAGCAGTGAAGCGTTAGGGAGGGGAAACACCATATATTTT	CASSEALGRGNTIYF
-	few	TRBV28	14	TRBJ2-1	TGTGCCAGCAGTCCCCGGGTACTGTACAATGAGCAGTTCTTC	CASSPRVLYNEQFF
-	-	TRBV7-2	14	TRBJ1-2	TGTGCCAGCAGCTTAGCGGCACCCTCCTATGGCTACACCTTC	CASSLAAPSYGYTF
-	-	TRBV12-3/TRBV12-4	15	TRBJ1-6	TGTGCCAGCAGTTGGAGGGGCAGAGGGGATTCACCCCTCCACTTT	CASSWRGRGDSPLHF
TRBD2	-	TRBV5-1	15	TRBJ2-3	TGCGCCAGCAGCCCCAGCGGGGGGGCAGGAGATACGCAGTATTTT	CASSPSGGAGDTQYF
TRBD1	many	TRBV11-1	17	TRBJ2-7	TGTGCCAGCAGCTTCGGACAACGGACAGGGCCGTCCTACGAGCAGTACTTC	CASSFGQRTGPSYEQYF
-	many	TRBV5-8	15	TRBJ1-2	TGTGCCAGCAGCTTCGGGGGGCAGGGTCCCTATGGCTACACCTTC	CASSFGGQGPYGYTF
-	once	TRBV20-1	15	TRBJ2-6	TGCAGTGCTTTCGACCGGGGAGCTGGGGCCAACGTCCTGACTTTC	CSAFDRGAGANVLTF
-	-	TRBV18	16	TRBJ1-2	TGTGCCAGCTCACCGGCGTCGGTGACCTCCCACTATGGCTACACCTTC	CASSPASVTSHYGYTF
-	-	TRBV2	15	TRBJ1-5	TGTGCCAGCACCGGGACCGTTGAAAGTAGACAGCCCCAGCATTTT	CASTGTVESRQPQHF
-	-	TRBV20-1	14	TRBJ1-5	TGCAGTGCTAGGGACATATATAGCAATCAGCCCCAGCATTTT	CSARDIYSNQPQHF
-	few	TRBV2	12	TRBJ1-1	TGTGCCAACCAGGATCGGTACACTGAAGCTTTCTTT	CANQDRYTEAFF
-	-	TRBV20-1	14	TRBJ1-5	TGCAGTGCTAGGACCGGAAATAGCAATCAGCCCCAGCATTTT	CSARTGNSNQPQHF
-	many	TRBV4-3	15	TRBJ1-2	TGCGCCAGCAGCCAAGATCAAGGGTCCCCTCGAGGCTACACCTTC	CASSQDQGSPRGYTF
-	once	TRBV10-3	14	TRBJ1-5	TGTGCCATCAGTGAGTCACGGGCCAATCAGCCCCAGCATTTT	CAISESRANQPQHF